The present TCR beta chain was sequenced within a study of T cell clones after liver transplantation. Study results and limitations: Post-transplant time points were not standardized, so conclusions are preliminary.

The protocol was immunoSEQ multiplex PCR, while the TCRdb copy is restricted to in-frame clones and leaves out a portion. The sample consists of roughly 80,000 clones, roughly 83% of them appearing once. In germline, CDR1 is SEHNR, CDR2 FQNEAQ (reference sequence). CDR3 length: 13 residues. V shed 5 bases and J 4 bases; nucleotides not matched to a gene: 4. About this clone itself: Its antigen is as yet unknown.

Sequences were derived from CD4+ T cells from blood, sampled at the 22-month timepoint. The receptor was derived from a human patient who received a liver transplant. The T cells may partly be graft donor cells. V and J are TRBV7-9 and TRBJ1-2; 7 bases match TRBD1. CDR3 in DNA: TGTGCCAGCAGCCGACAGGGATTCTATGGCTACACCTTC. The encoded protein is CASSRQGFYGYTF.